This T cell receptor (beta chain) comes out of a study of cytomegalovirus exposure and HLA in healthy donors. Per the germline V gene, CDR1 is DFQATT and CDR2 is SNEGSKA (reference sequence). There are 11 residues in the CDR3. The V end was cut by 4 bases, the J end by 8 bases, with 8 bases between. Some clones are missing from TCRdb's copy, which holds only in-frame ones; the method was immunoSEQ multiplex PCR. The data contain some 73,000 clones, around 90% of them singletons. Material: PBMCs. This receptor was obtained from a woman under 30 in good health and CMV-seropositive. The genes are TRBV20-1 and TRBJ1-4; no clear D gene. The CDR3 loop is CSATLGEKLFF. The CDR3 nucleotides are TGCAGTGCTACCCTGGGCGAAAAACTGTTTTTT.